This T cell receptor beta chain was documented in a study of blood T cell repertoires in COVID-19. Study context: Sources were T cells, B-cell-depleted T cells, or PBMCs; the material itself was cDNA or gDNA.

TCRdb keeps only in-frame clones here, not all; method: immunoSEQ multiplex PCR. The sample lists about 250,000 clones, around 80% occurring once. The TCR originated in a woman aged 40-49 years with active or convalescent COVID-19. Source material: peripheral blood.

CDR3 region: CASSLEAAGDYDTQYF. Written as DNA, the CDR3 is TGCGCCAGCAGCTTGGAGGCAGCGGGGGATTATGATACGCAGTATTTT. The rearrangement joins TRBV5-1 to TRBJ2-3, with 8 bases lining up with TRBD2. This CDR3 is built from 16 residues. V lost 0 bases and J lost 6; bases outside the gene matches: 9. The germline V gene has CDR1 SGHRS and CDR2 YFSETQ. Full variable domain (outside the CDR3, taken from reference TRBV5-1 and TRBJ2-3): KAGVTQTPRYLIKTRGQQVTLSCSPISGHRSVSWYQQTPGQGLQFLFEYFSETQRNKGNFPGRFSGRQFSNSRSEMNVSTLELGDSALYLCASSLEAAGDYDTQYFGPGTRLTVL.